These T cell receptor beta chains were read from a single sample in a study of control samples from healthy donors and cancer patients. Clones were sequenced by immunoSEQ multiplex PCR, and TCRdb holds only the in-frame ones, with some missing. The sample lists about 69,000 clones, around nine tenths seen once, with under 20% in the top ten. The sequencing sample was made of PBMCs. The source of these receptors is a man between 60 and 75 years old with lung cancer. Each CDR3 is given with its conserved first and last residue. Fields, in order: CDR3 protein, CDR3 DNA, clone size, V gene, J gene, D gene. The D gene is left open where the match is weak. For some rows the clone size is stated as once, few or many, or as a class when expanded; others skip it.

CDR3: CASSTNTGELFF
DNA: TGTGCCAGCAGCACTAACACCGGGGAGCTGTTTTTT
size: NA
V: TRBV7-3
J: TRBJ2-2
D: NA

CDR3: CASSTAGGGTTQYF
DNA: TGTGCCAGTAGTACGGCTGGAGGGGGGACTACGCAGTATTTT
size: NA
V: TRBV19
J: TRBJ2-3
D: NA

CDR3: CASSLFWDAISNEQYF
DNA: TGTGCCAGCAGCTTATTTTGGGACGCGATCTCCAACGAGCAGTACTTC
size: NA
V: TRBV7-2
J: TRBJ2-7
D: NA

CDR3: CASSEWIPDTQYF
DNA: TGTGCCAGCAGTGAATGGATACCAGATACGCAGTATTTT
size: NA
V: TRBV25-1
J: TRBJ2-3
D: NA

CDR3: CASSLQGGNTDTQYF
DNA: TGTGCCAGCAGCCTACAGGGGGGTAACACAGATACGCAGTATTTT
size: NA
V: TRBV7-3
J: TRBJ2-3
D: TRBD1

CDR3: CASSRSSGGPLDEQFF
DNA: TGCGCCAGCAGCCGCTCTAGCGGGGGGCCGCTCGATGAGCAGTTCTTC
size: NA
V: TRBV5-1
J: TRBJ2-1
D: TRBD2

CDR3: CASSQEFGQFNQPQHF
DNA: TGCGCCAGCAGCCAAGAGTTTGGGCAGTTCAATCAGCCCCAGCATTTT
size: NA
V: TRBV4-1
J: TRBJ1-5
D: NA

CDR3: CASSLRLQETQYF
DNA: TGTGCCAGCAGCTTACGCCTTCAAGAGACCCAGTACTTC
size: NA
V: TRBV7-8
J: TRBJ2-5
D: NA

CDR3: CASSLTGQGNTGELFF
DNA: TGCGCCAGCAGCTTGACGGGACAGGGGAACACCGGGGAGCTGTTTTTT
size: NA
V: TRBV5-1
J: TRBJ2-2
D: TRBD1

CDR3: CASSSPGQGVDEQYF
DNA: TGCGCCAGCAGCTCCCCGGGACAGGGTGTGGACGAGCAGTACTTC
size: NA
V: TRBV5-1
J: TRBJ2-7
D: TRBD1

CDR3: CASSLFLRGIGTDTQYF
DNA: TGTGCCAGCAGTTTATTCCTCAGGGGAATTGGCACAGATACGCAGTATTTT
size: NA
V: TRBV27
J: TRBJ2-3
D: NA

CDR3: CASISNLAGKQETQYF
DNA: TGTGCCAGCATCTCAAACCTAGCGGGGAAACAAGAGACCCAGTACTTC
size: NA
V: TRBV3-1/TRBV3-2
J: TRBJ2-5
D: TRBD2

CDR3: CASSRTGDTEAFF
DNA: TGTGCCAGCAGCCGGACAGGGGATACTGAAGCTTTCTTT
size: NA
V: TRBV6-6
J: TRBJ1-1
D: TRBD1

CDR3: CASSLGVMGSADTQYF
DNA: TGTGCCAGCAGCTTAGGGGTTATGGGGAGCGCAGATACGCAGTATTTT
size: NA
V: TRBV11-3
J: TRBJ2-3
D: NA

CDR3: CATSGSAGGTKTQYF
DNA: TGTGCCACCAGTGGGTCGGCAGGGGGCACGAAGACCCAGTACTTC
size: NA
V: TRBV24-1
J: TRBJ2-5
D: TRBD1

CDR3: CASSPSITRTLANYGYTF
DNA: TGTGCCAGCTCACCTTCAATCACCCGAACGCTAGCTAACTATGGCTACACCTTC
size: few
V: TRBV18
J: TRBJ1-2
D: NA

CDR3: CASSILQGPRATDTQYF
DNA: TGTGCCAGTAGTATTCTCCAGGGCCCCAGGGCCACAGATACGCAGTATTTT
size: NA
V: TRBV19
J: TRBJ2-3
D: NA

CDR3: CASSLRAGVNYGYTF
DNA: TGTGCCAGCAGTTTGAGGGCAGGGGTTAACTATGGCTACACCTTC
size: NA
V: TRBV27
J: TRBJ1-2
D: NA

CDR3: CASSSNFGPYNEQFF
DNA: TGTGCCAGCAGCTCCAACTTCGGGCCCTACAATGAGCAGTTCTTC
size: NA
V: TRBV7-2
J: TRBJ2-1
D: NA

CDR3: CATSRETSGRGETQYF
DNA: TGTGCCACCAGCAGGGAGACTAGCGGGAGGGGGGAGACCCAGTACTTC
size: NA
V: TRBV15
J: TRBJ2-5
D: TRBD2

CDR3: CASRRAGSAKNIQYF
DNA: TGTGCCAGTAGAAGGGCAGGCTCGGCCAAAAACATTCAGTACTTC
size: NA
V: TRBV19
J: TRBJ2-4
D: NA

CDR3: CASSLVVYSGNTIYF
DNA: TGTGCCAGCAGCTTAGTTGTCTACTCTGGAAACACCATATATTTT
size: NA
V: TRBV7-2
J: TRBJ1-3
D: NA

CDR3: CASSLVGPYGYTF
DNA: TGTGCCAGCAGTTTAGTCGGACCCTATGGCTACACCTTC
size: NA
V: TRBV27
J: TRBJ1-2
D: NA

CDR3: CASSLTSGATDTQYF
DNA: TGTGCCAGCAGCTTGACTAGCGGGGCTACAGATACGCAGTATTTT
size: NA
V: TRBV7-2
J: TRBJ2-3
D: TRBD2

CDR3: CSASWTGGTKNIQYF
DNA: TGCAGTGCTAGTTGGACAGGGGGGACCAAAAACATTCAGTACTTC
size: NA
V: TRBV20-1
J: TRBJ2-4
D: TRBD1

CDR3: CASSLNGPNTGELFF
DNA: TGTGCCAGCAGTTTAAATGGGCCGAACACCGGGGAGCTGTTTTTT
size: NA
V: TRBV27
J: TRBJ2-2
D: NA

CDR3: CASSQGGGSGVSYEQYF
DNA: TGTGCCAGCAGCCAAGGAGGCGGTAGCGGGGTCTCCTACGAGCAGTACTTC
size: few
V: TRBV4-2
J: TRBJ2-7
D: TRBD2

CDR3: CASSLAWNTEAFF
DNA: TGTGCCAGCAGTCTTGCATGGAACACTGAAGCTTTCTTT
size: NA
V: TRBV11-1
J: TRBJ1-1
D: NA

CDR3: CASSLINGGQFF
DNA: TGTGCCAGCAGCTTGATAAATGGAGGGCAGTTCTTC
size: NA
V: TRBV7-9
J: TRBJ2-1
D: NA

CDR3: CASSALSGYGYTF
DNA: TGTGCCAGCAGCGCTCTAAGCGGCTATGGCTACACCTTC
size: once
V: TRBV9
J: TRBJ1-2
D: NA

CDR3: CASSFSSGAEAFF
DNA: TGTGCCAGCAGCTTTTCTTCAGGGGCTGAAGCTTTCTTT
size: NA
V: TRBV7-6
J: TRBJ1-1
D: NA

CDR3: CASALAESGANVLTF
DNA: TGCGCCAGCGCATTGGCGGAATCTGGGGCCAACGTCCTGACTTTC
size: NA
V: TRBV10-2
J: TRBJ2-6
D: NA

CDR3: CASSVFWGTGTGELFF
DNA: TGTGCCAGCAGCGTATTTTGGGGTACGGGCACCGGGGAGCTGTTTTTT
size: NA
V: TRBV9
J: TRBJ2-2
D: NA

CDR3: CASSVGVSGNTIYF
DNA: TGTGCCAGCAGCGTAGGGGTCTCTGGAAACACCATATATTTT
size: NA
V: TRBV9
J: TRBJ1-3
D: NA

CDR3: CATSEGTGDGNTIYF
DNA: TGTGCCACCAGTGAGGGGACAGGGGATGGAAACACCATATATTTT
size: NA
V: TRBV24-1
J: TRBJ1-3
D: TRBD1

CDR3: CASSLLGGGNTEAFF
DNA: TGTGCCAGCAGCTTACTGGGGGGCGGTAACACTGAAGCTTTCTTT
size: NA
V: TRBV7-2
J: TRBJ1-1
D: NA

CDR3: CASSQVVDFSTDTQYF
DNA: TGTGCCAGCAGCCAAGTCGTAGATTTTAGCACAGATACGCAGTATTTT
size: few
V: TRBV3-1/TRBV3-2
J: TRBJ2-3
D: NA

CDR3: CASSLDGATTEAFF
DNA: TGCGCCAGCAGCTTGGATGGCGCAACCACTGAAGCTTTCTTT
size: NA
V: TRBV5-1
J: TRBJ1-1
D: NA

CDR3: CASSKIGTEAFF
DNA: TGTGCCAGCAGCAAGATCGGGACTGAAGCTTTCTTT
size: NA
V: TRBV6-5
J: TRBJ1-1
D: NA

CDR3: CASSQNRAVDPEAFF
DNA: TGTGCCAGCAGCCAGAACAGGGCGGTAGACCCTGAAGCTTTCTTT
size: NA
V: TRBV6-5
J: TRBJ1-1
D: NA

CDR3: CASSLQSASSGANVLTF
DNA: TGTGCCAGCAGCTTACAGTCAGCATCCTCTGGGGCCAACGTCCTGACTTTC
size: NA
V: TRBV7-3
J: TRBJ2-6
D: NA

CDR3: CASSKLAGGPGELFF
DNA: TGTGCCAGCAGTAAACTAGCGGGGGGGCCCGGGGAGCTGTTTTTT
size: NA
V: TRBV6-1
J: TRBJ2-2
D: TRBD2

CDR3: CASSWTGQDSNQPQHF
DNA: TGTGCCAGCAGCTGGACCGGACAGGATAGCAATCAGCCCCAGCATTTT
size: NA
V: TRBV5-4
J: TRBJ1-5
D: TRBD1

CDR3: CASTNAGTAEKLFF
DNA: TGTGCCAGCACCAACGCCGGGACAGCTGAAAAACTGTTTTTT
size: NA
V: TRBV7-9
J: TRBJ1-4
D: TRBD1

CDR3: CATSDRTGGSYNEQFF
DNA: TGTGCCACCAGTGATCGGACAGGGGGCTCCTACAATGAGCAGTTCTTC
size: NA
V: TRBV24-1
J: TRBJ2-1
D: TRBD1

CDR3: CASSDLSEGGGYTF
DNA: TGTGCCAGCAGTGACCTTTCCGAGGGGGGTGGCTACACCTTC
size: NA
V: TRBV6-4
J: TRBJ1-2
D: NA

CDR3: CASSPEGGSDEKLFF
DNA: TGTGCCAGCAGCCCCGAGGGGGGGTCGGATGAAAAACTGTTTTTT
size: NA
V: TRBV6-5
J: TRBJ1-4
D: NA

CDR3: CASNAGQGTGEQYF
DNA: TGTGCCAGCAATGCGGGACAGGGGACGGGGGAGCAGTACTTC
size: NA
V: TRBV7-9
J: TRBJ2-7
D: TRBD1

CDR3: CASSYDRSRNTEAFF
DNA: TGTGCCAGCAGTTACGACAGAAGCAGGAACACTGAAGCTTTCTTT
size: NA
V: TRBV6-5
J: TRBJ1-1
D: NA

CDR3: CASSRWTADTQYF
DNA: TGTGCCAGCAGCCGTTGGACAGCAGATACGCAGTATTTT
size: NA
V: TRBV5-6
J: TRBJ2-3
D: NA

CDR3: CASAPANTGELFF
DNA: TGCGCCAGCGCCCCGGCGAACACCGGGGAGCTGTTTTTT
size: NA
V: TRBV10-2
J: TRBJ2-2
D: NA

CDR3: CASSLFQGQETQYF
DNA: TGTGCCAGCAGCTTATTCCAGGGACAAGAGACCCAGTACTTC
size: NA
V: TRBV7-2
J: TRBJ2-5
D: NA

CDR3: CASSFNWGAGELFF
DNA: TGTGCCAGCAGCTTTAATTGGGGGGCCGGGGAGCTGTTTTTT
size: NA
V: TRBV5-4
J: TRBJ2-2
D: NA

CDR3: CASSYYRQGGGYTF
DNA: TGTGCCAGCAGTTACTATCGACAGGGCGGCGGCTACACCTTC
size: NA
V: TRBV6-5
J: TRBJ1-2
D: TRBD1

CDR3: CASSVGAGGHNEQFF
DNA: TGTGCCAGCAGCGTAGGGGCAGGGGGCCACAATGAGCAGTTCTTC
size: once
V: TRBV9
J: TRBJ2-1
D: TRBD1

CDR3: CASRATGNYGYTF
DNA: TGTGCCAGCAGAGCAACAGGGAACTATGGCTACACCTTC
size: NA
V: TRBV6-5
J: TRBJ1-2
D: NA

CDR3: CASRMTGKGETQYF
DNA: TGTGCCAGCCGGATGACAGGGAAAGGCGAGACCCAGTACTTC
size: NA
V: TRBV3-1/TRBV3-2
J: TRBJ2-5
D: TRBD1

CDR3: CASSYSGTGGGYTF
DNA: TGTGCCAGCAGTTACTCCGGGACAGGGGGTGGCTACACCTTC
size: NA
V: TRBV6-5
J: TRBJ1-2
D: TRBD1

CDR3: CATSRDSRTDTQYF
DNA: TGTGCCACCAGCAGAGATTCCCGCACAGATACGCAGTATTTT
size: NA
V: TRBV15
J: TRBJ2-3
D: NA